These T cell receptor beta chains were read from a single sample in a study of blood T cell repertoires in COVID-19. Sequenced by immunoSEQ multiplex PCR; TCRdb stores in-frame clones only, minus some. The sample records roughly 210,000 clones, roughly 90% being singletons. The specimen sequenced was peripheral blood. These receptors were obtained from a man aged 65 to 85 with acute or convalescent COVID-19. Both conserved end residues are part of each CDR3. Fields, in order: clone size, V gene, D gene, J gene, CDR3 protein, CDR3 DNA. The D gene is left open where the match is weak. Clone size is given for some rows only: seen once, a few or many times, or a class if the clone is expanded.

.,TRBV19,TRBD1,TRBJ1-2,CASSTYRDSLFYGYTF,TGTGCCAGTAGTACCTACCGGGACAGCCTTTTCTATGGCTACACCTTC
.,TRBV19,TRBD1,TRBJ2-4,CASTQGAELAKNIQYF,TGTGCCAGTACCCAGGGGGCAGAGTTAGCCAAAAACATTCAGTACTTC
.,TRBV7-3,.,TRBJ2-1,CASSSSVGGNEQFF,TGTGCCAGCAGCTCCTCAGTAGGCGGAAATGAGCAGTTCTTC
.,TRBV7-9,.,TRBJ1-2,CASSSEKTHGDGYTF,TGTGCCAGCAGCTCGGAAAAGACCCACGGGGATGGCTACACCTTC
.,TRBV2,.,TRBJ2-2,CACHTSDRLNTGELFF,TGTGCCTGCCACACTTCCGACAGGTTAAACACCGGGGAGCTGTTTTTT
once,TRBV5-8,TRBD2,TRBJ2-7,CASSLAGGTNYEQYF,TGTGCCAGCAGTCTAGCGGGAGGTACTAACTACGAGCAGTACTTC
.,TRBV11-1,.,TRBJ2-7,CASSLGRGFGEQYF,TGTGCCAGCAGCCTGGGGAGGGGGTTCGGCGAGCAGTACTTC
once,TRBV27,TRBD1,TRBJ2-1,CASSPYGDRLYNEQFF,TGTGCCAGCAGTCCCTATGGGGACAGACTATACAATGAGCAGTTCTTC
.,TRBV7-2,TRBD2,TRBJ2-7,CASSLAGGSGNEQYF,TGTGCCAGCAGCTTAGCGGGAGGGAGTGGCAACGAGCAGTACTTC
.,TRBV2,TRBD1,TRBJ2-4,CASTGQGNIQYF,TGTGCCAGTACGGGACAGGGAAACATTCAGTACTTC
.,TRBV5-1,TRBD2,TRBJ2-1,CASSLLAGARNEQFF,TGCGCCAGCAGCCTGCTAGCGGGAGCTCGCAATGAGCAGTTCTTC
many,TRBV3-1/TRBV3-2,TRBD1,TRBJ1-6,CASSRRTGVSPLHF,TGTGCCAGCAGCCGCAGGACAGGGGTTTCACCCCTCCACTTT
once,TRBV5-6,.,TRBJ1-4,CASSLRGEKLFF,TGTGCCAGCAGCTTGAGGGGTGAAAAACTGTTTTTT
.,TRBV28,.,TRBJ1-4,CASSFGGISEKLFF,TGTGCCAGCAGTTTCGGAGGTATCAGCGAAAAACTGTTTTTT
.,TRBV27,.,TRBJ2-7,CASSLSSRIGEQYF,TGTGCCAGCAGTTTATCATCTAGAATCGGCGAGCAGTACTTC
.,TRBV28,.,TRBJ2-1,CASSPGAGSSYNEQFF,TGTGCCAGCAGCCCTGGGGCGGGGAGCTCCTACAATGAGCAGTTCTTC
.,TRBV19,TRBD1,TRBJ1-5,CATKPGTGNQPQHF,TGTGCCACCAAACCCGGGACAGGGAATCAGCCCCAGCATTTT
.,TRBV29-1,TRBD1,TRBJ2-3,CSVEEDRDGDTQYF,TGCAGCGTTGAAGAAGACAGGGATGGAGATACGCAGTATTTT
few,TRBV19,.,TRBJ2-1,CASSIVASAPVF,TGTGCCAGTAGTATAGTGGCTAGCGCACCGGTCTTC
once,TRBV27,TRBD2,TRBJ2-2,CASSQRTSGRRFPGELFF,TGTGCCAGCAGTCAGAGGACTAGCGGGAGAAGGTTTCCCGGGGAGCTGTTTTTT
.,TRBV18,.,TRBJ1-1,CASSPPNIRGTEAFF,TGTGCCAGCTCACCACCGAACATCCGGGGAACTGAAGCTTTCTTT
.,TRBV25-1,.,TRBJ1-6,CASRETGTLLAPLHF,TGTGCCAGCAGAGAAACCGGGACACTCCTTGCACCCCTCCACTTT
.,TRBV5-5,.,TRBJ1-5,CASSFWGGTNQPQHF,TGTGCCAGCAGCTTTTGGGGGGGCACGAATCAGCCCCAGCATTTT
.,TRBV29-1,.,TRBJ2-7,CSVVDPGTYEQYF,TGCAGCGTTGTTGATCCGGGGACCTACGAGCAGTACTTC
once,TRBV10-3,.,TRBJ2-1,CAISKNYRASDNEQFF,TGTGCCATCAGTAAAAATTACAGGGCATCGGACAATGAGCAGTTCTTC
once,TRBV19,.,TRBJ1-1,CASSIRGLNTEAFF,TGTGCCAGTAGTATAAGGGGGTTGAACACTGAAGCTTTCTTT